This T cell receptor beta chain was sequenced during a study of blood T cell repertoires in COVID-19. The wider study: From the United States, Italy and Spain came samples of acute and convalescent COVID-19.

Original handling: Reference gene primer amplification gave estimated nucleated cell counts. Some clones are missing from TCRdb's copy, which holds only in-frame ones; the method was immunoSEQ multiplex PCR. The V and J calls and clone size are taken from that table; D and trimming were inferred from the DNA. The sample yields roughly 500,000 clones, over 75% seen once. There are a few counts of this clone. Material for sequencing was PBMCs or T cells enriched from blood (not recorded which). This clonotype originated in a woman in her 40s who had recovered from COVID-19.

CDR3 sequence: CATSRDGTGIRNTEAFF. The CDR3 DNA follows: TGTGCCACCAGCAGAGATGGGACAGGTATTAGGAACACTGAAGCTTTCTTT. The rearrangement joins TRBV15 to TRBJ1-1, with 8 bases identical to TRBD1. CDR1 and CDR2 (germline): LNHNV, YYDKDF (reference sequence). V shed 0 bases, J shed 1 base, and the junction held 7 bases outside the gene matches. This CDR3 has 17 amino acids.